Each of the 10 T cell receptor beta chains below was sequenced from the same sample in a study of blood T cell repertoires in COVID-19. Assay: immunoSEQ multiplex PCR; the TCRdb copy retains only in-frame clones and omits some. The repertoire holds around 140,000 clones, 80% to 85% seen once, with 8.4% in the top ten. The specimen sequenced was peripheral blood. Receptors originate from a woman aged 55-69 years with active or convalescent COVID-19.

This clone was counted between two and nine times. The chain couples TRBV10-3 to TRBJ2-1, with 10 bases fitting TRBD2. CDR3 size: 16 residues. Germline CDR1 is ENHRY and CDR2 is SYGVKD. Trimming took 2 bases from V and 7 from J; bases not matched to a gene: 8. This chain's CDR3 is CAISEASGGPWNEQFF. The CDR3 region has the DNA TGTGCCATCAGTGAGGCTAGCGGGGGCCCGTGGAATGAGCAGTTCTTC.

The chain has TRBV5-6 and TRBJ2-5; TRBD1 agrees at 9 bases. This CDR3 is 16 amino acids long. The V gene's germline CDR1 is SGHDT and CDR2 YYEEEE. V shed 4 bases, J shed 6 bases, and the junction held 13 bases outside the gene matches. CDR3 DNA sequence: TGTGCCAGCAGCCCGGGACAGGGCGGAGTAAAGAAGACCCAGTACTTC. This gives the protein CASSPGQGGVKKTQYF.

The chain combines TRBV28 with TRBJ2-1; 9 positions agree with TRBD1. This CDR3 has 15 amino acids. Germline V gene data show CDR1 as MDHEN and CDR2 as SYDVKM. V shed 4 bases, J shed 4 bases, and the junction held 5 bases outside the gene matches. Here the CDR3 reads CASSSAGTGYNEQFF. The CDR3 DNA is TGTGCCAGCAGTTCCGCCGGGACAGGGTACAATGAGCAGTTCTTC. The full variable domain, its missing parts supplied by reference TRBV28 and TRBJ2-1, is DVKVTQSSRYLVKRTGEKVFLECVQDMDHENMFWYRQDPGLGLRLIYFSYDVKMKEKGDIPEGYSVSREKKERFSLILESASTNQTSMYLCASSSAGTGYNEQFFGPGTRLTVL.

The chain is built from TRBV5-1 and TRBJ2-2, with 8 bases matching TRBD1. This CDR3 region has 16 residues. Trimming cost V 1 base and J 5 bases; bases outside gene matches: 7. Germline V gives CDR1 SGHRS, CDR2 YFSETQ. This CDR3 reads CASSLHGTGLTGELFF. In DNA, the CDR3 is TGCGCCAGCAGCTTGCACGGGACAGGACTTACCGGGGAGCTGTTTTTT.

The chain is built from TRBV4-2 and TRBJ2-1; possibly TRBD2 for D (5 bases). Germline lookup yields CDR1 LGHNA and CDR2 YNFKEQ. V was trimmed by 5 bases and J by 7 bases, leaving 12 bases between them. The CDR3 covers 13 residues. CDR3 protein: CASSEIEGNEQFF. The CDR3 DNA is TGTGCCAGCAGCGAAATTGAGGGTAATGAGCAGTTCTTC.

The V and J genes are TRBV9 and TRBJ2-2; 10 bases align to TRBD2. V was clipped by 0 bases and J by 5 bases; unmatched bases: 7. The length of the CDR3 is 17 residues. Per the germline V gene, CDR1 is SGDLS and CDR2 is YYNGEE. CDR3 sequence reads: CASSVGPLAGVTGELFF. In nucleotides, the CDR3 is TGTGCCAGCAGCGTAGGGCCCCTAGCGGGAGTTACCGGGGAGCTGTTTTTT.

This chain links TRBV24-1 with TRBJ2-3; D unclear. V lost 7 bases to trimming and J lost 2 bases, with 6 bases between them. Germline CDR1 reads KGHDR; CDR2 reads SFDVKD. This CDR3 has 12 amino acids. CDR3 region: CATSSDTDTQYF. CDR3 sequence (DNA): TGTGCCACCAGCTCAGACACAGATACGCAGTATTTT.

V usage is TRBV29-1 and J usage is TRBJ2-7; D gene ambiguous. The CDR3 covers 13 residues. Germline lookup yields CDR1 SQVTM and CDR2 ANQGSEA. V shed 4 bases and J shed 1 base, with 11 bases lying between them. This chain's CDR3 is CSVVRHDSYEQYF. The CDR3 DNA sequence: TGCAGCGTTGTGAGGCACGATTCCTACGAGCAGTACTTC.

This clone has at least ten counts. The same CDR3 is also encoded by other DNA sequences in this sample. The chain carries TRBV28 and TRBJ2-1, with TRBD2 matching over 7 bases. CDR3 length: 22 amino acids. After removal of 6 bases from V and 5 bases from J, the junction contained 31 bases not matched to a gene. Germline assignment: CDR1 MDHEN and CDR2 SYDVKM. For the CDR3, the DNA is TGTGCCAGCAGGTTTCCATCCCGGGCGCGGCCGGGGGTGGGGCGGGAGAACAATGAGCAGTTCTTC. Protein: CASRFPSRARPGVGRENNEQFF.

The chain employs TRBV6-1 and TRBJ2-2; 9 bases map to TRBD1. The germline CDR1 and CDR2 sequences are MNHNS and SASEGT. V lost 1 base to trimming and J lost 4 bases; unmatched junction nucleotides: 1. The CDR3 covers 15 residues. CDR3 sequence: CASSEGTGVTGELFF. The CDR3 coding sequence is TGTGCCAGCAGTGAAGGGACAGGGGTCACCGGGGAGCTGTTTTTT.